This entry concerns a single TCR beta chain. What antigen it recognizes has not been identified. It has no much larger one-base neighbor in the sample; base qualities were not kept. Whole blood was collected in K2EDTA tubes by collaborating institutions according to the institutions' own protocols. Collaborator samples were shipped for TCRbeta analysis as frozen whole blood, isolated PBMCs, or DNA extracted from either sample type. This sample is part of a study of blood T cell repertoires in COVID-19 (dated by TCRdb to 2018 to 2020). About the investigation overall: The collaborator samples originated in the United States, Italy and Spain and spanned the acute and convalescent phases of COVID-19. The material from the prospective study consisted of cDNA or gDNA derived from T cells, B-cell-depleted T cells, or PBMCs. Deeply sampled blood TCRbeta repertoires from subjects exposed to, actively infected with, or recovered from COVID-19 were included in the dataset. The repertoires were made available in a free public database intended to serve as a resource for research on the immune response to SARS-CoV-2. Samples came from the ongoing ImmuneRACE study (first 160 participants) plus 1,254 subjects from 6 global collaborators. Nearly every sample came with metadata listing a de-identified subject ID, COVID-19 status, age in years and sex. HLA class I and class II types, where available, came from metadata supplied by the sample provider rather than from assay-based typing. General conclusions and limits of the study: The quantity of clinical and demographic metadata differed by source and by participant and was supplied without curation.

TCRbeta CDR3 regions were amplified from genomic DNA using the immunoSEQ Assay, a bias-controlled multiplex PCR. The authors' pipeline ran thus. Within the assay, amplification of reference gene primers was used to estimate how many nucleated cells each sample contained. Sequence reads were collapsed and filtered to measure the absolute abundance of every unique TCRbeta CDR3 rearrangement. For each sample, productive Simpson clonality was calculated by taking the square root of Simpson's diversity index across productive rearrangements. In TCRdb, the immuneACCESS table is reduced to in-frame sequences with V and J assigned. These tables do not hold every clone; where another copy was compared, an unresolved V gene accounts for under half, and the others remain unexplained. V, J and clone size are those of that table, while D and trimming were read from the DNA. The sample table records about 320,000 clones; 83% of these occur just once. Roughly 1.1% of the sample is held by the ten biggest clonotypes.

From its cysteine to its phenylalanine, the CDR3 spans 16 amino acids. The kept DNA is CDR3 alone, 48 bases in frame from the first base. CDR1 and CDR2, looked up from the germline V gene (reference sequence), are LGHDT and YNNKEL. Trimming removed 4 bases from V and 8 bases from J, leaving 23 bases between the germline ends. The origin of this receptor is a woman aged 45-65 years with acute or convalescent COVID-19. The sequence is built from TRBV3-1 (or the pseudogene TRBV3-2) and TRBJ1-2; possibly the D gene is TRBD1, per 5 matching bases. Sequenced input: peripheral blood. The CDR3 sequence is CASSPRQAGIVEGYTF. The DNA reads as follows: TGTGCCAGCAGCCCCCGGCAGGCAGGGATAGTGGAGGGCTACACCTTC.